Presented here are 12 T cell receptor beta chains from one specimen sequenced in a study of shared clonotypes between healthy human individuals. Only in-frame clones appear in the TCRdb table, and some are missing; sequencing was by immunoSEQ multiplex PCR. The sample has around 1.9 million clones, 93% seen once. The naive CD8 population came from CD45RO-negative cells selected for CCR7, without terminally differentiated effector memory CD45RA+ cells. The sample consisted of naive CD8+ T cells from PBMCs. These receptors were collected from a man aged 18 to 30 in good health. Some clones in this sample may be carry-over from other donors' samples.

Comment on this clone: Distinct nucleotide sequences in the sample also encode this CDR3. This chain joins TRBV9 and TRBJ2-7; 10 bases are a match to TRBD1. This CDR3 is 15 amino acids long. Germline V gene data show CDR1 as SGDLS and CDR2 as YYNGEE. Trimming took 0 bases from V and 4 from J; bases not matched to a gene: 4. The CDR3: CASSVGAGQGYEQYF. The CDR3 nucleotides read TGTGCCAGCAGCGTAGGAGCGGGACAGGGGTACGAGCAGTACTTC. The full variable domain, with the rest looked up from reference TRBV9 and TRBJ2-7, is DSGVTQTPKHLITATGQRVTLRCSPRSGDLSVYWYQQSLDQGLQFLIQYYNGEERAKGNILERFSAQQFPDLHSELNLSSLELGDSALYFCASSVGAGQGYEQYFGPGTRLTVT.

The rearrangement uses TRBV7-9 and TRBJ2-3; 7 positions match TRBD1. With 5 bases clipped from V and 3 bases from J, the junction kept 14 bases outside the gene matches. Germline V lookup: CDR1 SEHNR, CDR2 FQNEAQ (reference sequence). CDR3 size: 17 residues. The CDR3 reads CASSRNQQGPETDTQYF. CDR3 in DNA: TGTGCCAGCAGCCGAAACCAACAGGGGCCGGAGACAGATACGCAGTATTTT. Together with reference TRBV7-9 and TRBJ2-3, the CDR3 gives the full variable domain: DTGVSQNPRHKITKRGQNVTFRCDPISEHNRLYWYRQTLGQGPEFLTYFQNEAQLEKSRLLSDRFSAERPKGSFSTLEIQRTEQGDSAMYLCASSRNQQGPETDTQYFGPGTRLTVL.

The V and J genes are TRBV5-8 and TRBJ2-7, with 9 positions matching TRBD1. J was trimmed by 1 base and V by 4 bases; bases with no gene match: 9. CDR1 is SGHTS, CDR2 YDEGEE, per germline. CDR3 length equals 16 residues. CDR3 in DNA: TGTGCCAGCAGCCCCAAGGGACAGGGTAGGTCCTACGAGCAGTACTTC. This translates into CASSPKGQGRSYEQYF.

The CDR3 here is CAISPGRETRDGYTF. CDR3 nucleotides: TGTGCCATCAGTCCTGGACGTGAGACGAGGGATGGCTACACCTTC. The rearrangement joins TRBV10-3 to TRBJ1-2; the D is unclear. CDR1 is ENHRY and CDR2 is SYGVKD in the germline V gene. The length of the CDR3 is 15 residues. Trimming shortened V by 5 bases and J by 6 bases, and 19 bases separated the two germline ends.

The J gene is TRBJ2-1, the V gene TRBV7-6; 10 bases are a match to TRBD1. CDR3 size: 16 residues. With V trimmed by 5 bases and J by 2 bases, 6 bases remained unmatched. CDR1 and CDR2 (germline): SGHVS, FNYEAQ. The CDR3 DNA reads TGTGCCAGCAGCCCTTGGGACAGGGGCACCTACAATGAGCAGTTCTTC. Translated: CASSPWDRGTYNEQFF.

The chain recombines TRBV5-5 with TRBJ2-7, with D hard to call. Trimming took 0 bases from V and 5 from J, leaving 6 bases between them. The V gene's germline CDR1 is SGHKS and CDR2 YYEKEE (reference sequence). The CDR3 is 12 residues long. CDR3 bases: TGTGCCAGCAGCTTGGTAGCCCACGAGCAGTACTTC. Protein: CASSLVAHEQYF.

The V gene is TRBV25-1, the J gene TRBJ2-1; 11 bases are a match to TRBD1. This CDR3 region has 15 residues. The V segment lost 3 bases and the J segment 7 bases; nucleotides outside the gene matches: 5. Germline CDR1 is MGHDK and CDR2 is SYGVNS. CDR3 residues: CASSEVGDRGNEQFF. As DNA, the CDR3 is TGTGCCAGCAGTGAGGTGGGGGACAGGGGGAATGAGCAGTTCTTC.

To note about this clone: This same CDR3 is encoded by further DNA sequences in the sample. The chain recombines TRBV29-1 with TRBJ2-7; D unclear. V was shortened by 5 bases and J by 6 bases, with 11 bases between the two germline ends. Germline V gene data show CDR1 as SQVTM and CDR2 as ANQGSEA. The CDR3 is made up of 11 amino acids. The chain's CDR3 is CSVLLAPEQYF. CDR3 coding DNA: TGCAGCGTTTTATTAGCACCCGAGCAGTACTTC.

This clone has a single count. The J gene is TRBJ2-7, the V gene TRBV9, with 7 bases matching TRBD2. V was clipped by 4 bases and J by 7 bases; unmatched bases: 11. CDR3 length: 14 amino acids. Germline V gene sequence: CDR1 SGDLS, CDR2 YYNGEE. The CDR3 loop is CASSLSAGAYEQYF. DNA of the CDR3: TGTGCCAGCAGCTTATCTGCGGGAGCATATGAGCAGTACTTC.

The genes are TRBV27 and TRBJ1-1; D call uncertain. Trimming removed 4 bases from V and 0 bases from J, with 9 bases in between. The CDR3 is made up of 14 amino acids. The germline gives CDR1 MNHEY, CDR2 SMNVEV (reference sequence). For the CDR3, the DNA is TGTGCCAGCAGTTCGACGGTAATGAACACTGAAGCTTTCTTT. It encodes CASSSTVMNTEAFF.

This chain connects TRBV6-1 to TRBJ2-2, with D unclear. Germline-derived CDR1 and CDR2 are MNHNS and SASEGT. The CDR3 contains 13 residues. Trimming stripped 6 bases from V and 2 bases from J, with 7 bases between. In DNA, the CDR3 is TGTGCCAGCAGACTAAAAAACACCGGGGAGCTGTTTTTT. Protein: CASRLKNTGELFF.

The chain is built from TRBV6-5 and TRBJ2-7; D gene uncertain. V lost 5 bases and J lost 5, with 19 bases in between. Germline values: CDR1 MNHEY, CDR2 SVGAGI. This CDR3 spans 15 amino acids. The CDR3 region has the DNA TGTGCCAGCAGTCCGAGACTGGTTACTGGGGACGAGCAGTACTTC. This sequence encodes CASSPRLVTGDEQYF.